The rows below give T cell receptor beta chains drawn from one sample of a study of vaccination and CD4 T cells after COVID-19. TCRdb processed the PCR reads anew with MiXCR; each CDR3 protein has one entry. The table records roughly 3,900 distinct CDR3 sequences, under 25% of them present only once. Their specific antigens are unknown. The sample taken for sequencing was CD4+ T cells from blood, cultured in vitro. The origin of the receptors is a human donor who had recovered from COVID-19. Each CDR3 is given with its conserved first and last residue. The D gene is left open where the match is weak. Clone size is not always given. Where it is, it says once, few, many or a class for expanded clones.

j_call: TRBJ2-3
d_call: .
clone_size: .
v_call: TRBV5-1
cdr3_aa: CASSPNRGGVDTQYF
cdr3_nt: TGCGCCAGCAGCCCAAACAGGGGAGGCGTAGATACGCAGTATTTT

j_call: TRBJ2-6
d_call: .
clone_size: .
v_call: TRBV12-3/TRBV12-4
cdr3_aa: CASSIGTGANVLTF
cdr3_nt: TGTGCCAGCAGTATTGGGACTGGGGCCAACGTCCTGACTTTC

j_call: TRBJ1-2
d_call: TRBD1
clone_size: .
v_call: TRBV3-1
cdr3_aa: CASSQYTGGYYGYTF
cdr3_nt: TGTGCCAGCAGCCAATATACAGGGGGGTACTATGGCTACACCTTC

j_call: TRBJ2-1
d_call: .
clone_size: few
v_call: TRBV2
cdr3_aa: CASSEVREQFF
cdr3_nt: TGTGCCAGCAGTGAAGTCCGGGAGCAGTTCTTC

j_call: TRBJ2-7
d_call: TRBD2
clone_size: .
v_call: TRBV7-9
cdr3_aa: CASSLESGGADSEQYF
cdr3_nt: TGTGCCAGCAGCTTGGAGAGCGGGGGGGCCGATAGCGAGCAGTACTTC

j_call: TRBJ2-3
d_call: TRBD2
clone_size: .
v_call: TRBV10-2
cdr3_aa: CASSGIPGLAYDTQYF
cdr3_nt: TGCGCCAGCAGTGGGATCCCGGGACTAGCGTACGATACGCAGTATTTT

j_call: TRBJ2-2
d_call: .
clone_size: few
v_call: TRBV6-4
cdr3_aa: CASRPDSTGELFF
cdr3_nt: TGTGCCAGCAGACCCGACAGTACCGGGGAGCTGTTTTTT

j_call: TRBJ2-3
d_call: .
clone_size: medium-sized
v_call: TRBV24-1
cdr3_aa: CATSDPGTTDTQYF
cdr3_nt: TGTGCCACCAGTGACCCCGGAACCACAGATACGCAGTATTTT

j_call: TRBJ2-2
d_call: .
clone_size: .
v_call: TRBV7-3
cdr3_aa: CASSLQGLRNTGELFF
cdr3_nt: TGTGCCAGCAGCCTTCAGGGGCTCCGGAACACCGGGGAGCTGTTTTTT

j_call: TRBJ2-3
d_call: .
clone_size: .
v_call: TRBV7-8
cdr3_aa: CASSFGETSNTQYF
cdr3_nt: TGTGCCAGCAGCTTTGGCGAGACGTCGAATACGCAGTATTTT

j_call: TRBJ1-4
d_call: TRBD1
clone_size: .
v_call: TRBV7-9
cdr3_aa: CASSRQGTNEKLFF
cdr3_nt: TGTGCCAGCAGCAGACAGGGGACTAATGAAAAACTGTTTTTT

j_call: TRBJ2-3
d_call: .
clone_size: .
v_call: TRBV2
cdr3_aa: CASSPGTATDTQYF
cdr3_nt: TGTGCCAGCAGCCCAGGGACCGCCACAGATACGCAGTATTTT

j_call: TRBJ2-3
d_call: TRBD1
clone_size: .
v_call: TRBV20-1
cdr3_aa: CSARDWAGGPILPVDTQYF
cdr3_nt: TGCAGTGCTAGAGATTGGGCAGGGGGCCCGATCCTCCCGGTGGATACGCAGTATTTT

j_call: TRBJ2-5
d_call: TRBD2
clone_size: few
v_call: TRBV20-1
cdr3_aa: CSAGLDRETQYF
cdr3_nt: TGCAGTGCTGGACTAGATCGAGAGACCCAGTACTTC

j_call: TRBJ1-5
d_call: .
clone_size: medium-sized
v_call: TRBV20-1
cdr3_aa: CSASQGPNQPQHF
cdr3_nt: TGCAGTGCTAGTCAGGGCCCCAATCAGCCCCAGCATTTT

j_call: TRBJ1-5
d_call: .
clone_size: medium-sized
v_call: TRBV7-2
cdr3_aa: CASSLRSGNGRPQHF
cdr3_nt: TGTGCCAGCAGCTTAAGGTCGGGGAACGGTCGGCCCCAGCATTTT

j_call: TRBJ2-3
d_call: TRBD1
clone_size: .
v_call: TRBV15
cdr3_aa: CATSRRTGGTDTQYF
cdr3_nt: TGTGCCACCAGCAGAAGGACAGGAGGTACAGATACGCAGTATTTT

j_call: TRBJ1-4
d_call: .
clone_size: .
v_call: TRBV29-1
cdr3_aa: CSVAREGEKLFF
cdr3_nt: TGCAGCGTTGCAAGGGAAGGTGAAAAACTGTTTTTT

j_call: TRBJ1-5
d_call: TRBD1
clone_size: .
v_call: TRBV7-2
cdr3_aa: CASSPGQGPSNQPQHF
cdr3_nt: TGTGCCAGCAGTCCTGGACAGGGACCTAGCAATCAGCCCCAGCATTTT

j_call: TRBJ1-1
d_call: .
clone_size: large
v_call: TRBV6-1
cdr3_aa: CASTRGYSTEAFF
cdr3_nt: TGTGCCAGCACCCGAGGGTATAGCACTGAAGCTTTCTTT

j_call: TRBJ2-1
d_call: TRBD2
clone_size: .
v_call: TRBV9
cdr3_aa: CASRGGAEREQFF
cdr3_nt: TGTGCCAGCCGCGGGGGGGCGGAACGTGAGCAGTTCTTC

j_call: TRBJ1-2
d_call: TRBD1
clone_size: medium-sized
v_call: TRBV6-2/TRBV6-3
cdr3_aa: CASSYVTGGVNGYTF
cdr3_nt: TGTGCCAGCAGTTACGTCACAGGGGGCGTGAATGGCTACACCTTC

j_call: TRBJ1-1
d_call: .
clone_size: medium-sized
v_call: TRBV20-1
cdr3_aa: CSAFRVQNTEAFF
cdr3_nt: TGCAGTGCCTTCAGGGTACAGAACACTGAAGCTTTCTTT

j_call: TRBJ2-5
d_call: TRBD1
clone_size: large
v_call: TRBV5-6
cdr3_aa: CASSLVATGGGETQYF
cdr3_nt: TGTGCCAGCAGCTTGGTTGCGACAGGGGGCGGGGAGACCCAGTACTTC

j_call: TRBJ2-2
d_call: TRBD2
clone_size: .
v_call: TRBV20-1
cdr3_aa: CSAPTSGGAGTGELFF
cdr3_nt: TGCAGTGCTCCGACTAGCGGGGGGGCGGGCACCGGGGAGCTGTTTTTT

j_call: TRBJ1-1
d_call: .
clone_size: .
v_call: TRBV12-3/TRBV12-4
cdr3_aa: CASSALLRGAEAFF
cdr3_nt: TGTGCCAGCAGTGCACTACTCAGAGGCGCTGAAGCTTTCTTT

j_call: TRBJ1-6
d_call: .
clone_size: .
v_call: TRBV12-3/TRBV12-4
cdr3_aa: CASSSGPYNSPLHF
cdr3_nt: TGTGCCAGCAGCTCGGGACCGTATAATTCACCCCTCCACTTT

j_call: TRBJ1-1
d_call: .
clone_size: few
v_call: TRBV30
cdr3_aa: CAWSAHPNTEAFF
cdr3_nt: TGTGCCTGGAGCGCCCACCCGAACACTGAAGCTTTCTTT

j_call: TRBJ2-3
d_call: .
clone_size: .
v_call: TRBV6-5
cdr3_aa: CASSYNGGKGRTDTQYF
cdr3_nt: TGTGCCAGCAGTTACAACGGGGGCAAAGGGCGCACAGATACGCAGTATTTT

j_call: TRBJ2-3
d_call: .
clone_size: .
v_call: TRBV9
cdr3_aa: CASSVFTDTQYF
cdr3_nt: TGTGCCAGCAGCGTATTTACGGATACGCAGTATTTT

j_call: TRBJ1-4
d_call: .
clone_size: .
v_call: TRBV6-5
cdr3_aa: CASSYGQVLANEKLFF
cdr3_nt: TGTGCCAGCAGTTACGGGCAGGTCTTGGCTAATGAAAAACTGTTTTTT

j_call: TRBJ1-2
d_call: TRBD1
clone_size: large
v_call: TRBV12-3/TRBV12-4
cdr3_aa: CASSFGTGVNGYTF
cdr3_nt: TGTGCCAGCAGTTTCGGGACAGGGGTAAATGGCTACACCTTC

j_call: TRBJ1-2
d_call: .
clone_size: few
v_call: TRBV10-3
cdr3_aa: CAISGEGLPFRDGYTF
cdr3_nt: TGTGCCATCAGTGGGGAAGGACTGCCTTTCAGGGATGGCTACACCTTC

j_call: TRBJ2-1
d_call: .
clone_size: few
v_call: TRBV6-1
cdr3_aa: CASSHLWGGSGNEQFF
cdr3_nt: TGTGCCAGCAGTCACCTGTGGGGGGGCTCGGGGAATGAGCAGTTCTTC

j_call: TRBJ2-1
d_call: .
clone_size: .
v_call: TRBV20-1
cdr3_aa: CSHQIGRGPWYEQFF
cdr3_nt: TGCAGTCATCAGATCGGACGAGGCCCCTGGTATGAGCAGTTCTTC

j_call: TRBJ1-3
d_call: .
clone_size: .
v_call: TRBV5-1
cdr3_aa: CASSLGGGSGNTIYF
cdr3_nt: TGCGCCAGCAGCTTGGGGGGCGGATCTGGAAACACCATATATTTT

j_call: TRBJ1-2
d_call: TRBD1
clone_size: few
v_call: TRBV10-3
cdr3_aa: CAISGDRNYGYTF
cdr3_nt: TGTGCCATCAGTGGGGACAGAAACTATGGCTACACCTTC

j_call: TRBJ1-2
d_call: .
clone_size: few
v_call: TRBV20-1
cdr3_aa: CSASGTNYGYTF
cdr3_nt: TGCAGTGCTAGCGGGACTAACTATGGCTACACCTTC

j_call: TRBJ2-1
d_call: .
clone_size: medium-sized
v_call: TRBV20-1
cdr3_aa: CSARSQGGGEQFF
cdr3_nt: TGCAGTGCTCGATCCCAGGGGGGCGGTGAGCAGTTCTTC

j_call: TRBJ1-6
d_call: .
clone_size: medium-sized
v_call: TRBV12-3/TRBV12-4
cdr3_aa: CASSLTRDNSPLHF
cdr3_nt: TGTGCCAGCAGTTTGACGAGGGATAATTCACCCCTCCACTTT

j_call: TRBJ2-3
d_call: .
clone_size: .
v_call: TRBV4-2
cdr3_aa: CASSPHRGRRWQGTDTQYF
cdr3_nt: TGTGCCAGCAGCCCACATCGGGGGAGGCGATGGCAGGGGACAGATACGCAGTATTTT

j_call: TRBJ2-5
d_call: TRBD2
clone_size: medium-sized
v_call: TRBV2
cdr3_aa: CASIISGAGTQYF
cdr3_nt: TGTGCCAGCATTATTAGCGGGGCCGGGACCCAGTACTTC

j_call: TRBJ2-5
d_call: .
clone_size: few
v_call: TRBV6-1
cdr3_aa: CASSELRGHRLRPVQETQYF
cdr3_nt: TGTGCCAGCAGTGAACTTAGGGGCCACCGATTGAGACCTGTACAAGAGACCCAGTACTTC

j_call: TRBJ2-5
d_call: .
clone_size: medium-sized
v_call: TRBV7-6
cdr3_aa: CASSLVGIETQYF
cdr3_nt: TGTGCCAGCAGCTTAGTAGGAATAGAGACCCAGTACTTC

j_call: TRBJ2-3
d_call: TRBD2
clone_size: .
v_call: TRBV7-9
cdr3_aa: CASVLLSGAGDTQYF
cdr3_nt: TGTGCCAGCGTGCTGTTAAGCGGGGCCGGGGATACGCAGTATTTT

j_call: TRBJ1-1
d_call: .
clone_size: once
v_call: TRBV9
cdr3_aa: CASSVGTMITEAFF
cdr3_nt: TGTGCCAGCAGCGTAGGGACGATGATCACTGAAGCTTTCTTT

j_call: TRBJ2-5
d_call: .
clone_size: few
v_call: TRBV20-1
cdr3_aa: CSSARGIQETQYF
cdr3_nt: TGCAGTTCAGCCAGGGGCATCCAAGAGACCCAGTACTTC

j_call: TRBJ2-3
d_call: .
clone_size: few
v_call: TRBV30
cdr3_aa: CAWRVGYTDTQYF
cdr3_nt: TGTGCCTGGAGGGTGGGATACACAGATACGCAGTATTTT

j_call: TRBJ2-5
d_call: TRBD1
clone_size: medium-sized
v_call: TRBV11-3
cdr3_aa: CASSRPGQGGETQYF
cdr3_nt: TGTGCCAGCAGCCGTCCGGGACAGGGAGGAGAGACCCAGTACTTC

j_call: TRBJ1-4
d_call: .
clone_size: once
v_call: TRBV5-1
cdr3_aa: CASSPGPNEKLFF
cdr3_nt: TGCGCCAGCAGCCCGGGCCCCAATGAAAAACTGTTTTTT

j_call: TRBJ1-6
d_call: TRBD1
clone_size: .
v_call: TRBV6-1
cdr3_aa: CASSSQTGAGVFSVGRSPLHF
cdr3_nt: TGTGCCAGCAGTAGCCAGACAGGGGCAGGCGTATTCTCGGTTGGGCGATCACCCCTCCACTTT

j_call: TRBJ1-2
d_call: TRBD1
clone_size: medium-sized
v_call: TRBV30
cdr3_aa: CAWTPGQGAGGYTF
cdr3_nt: TGTGCCTGGACCCCGGGACAGGGGGCGGGAGGCTACACCTTC

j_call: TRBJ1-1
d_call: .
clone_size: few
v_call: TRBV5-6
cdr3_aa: CASSGRGYTEAFF
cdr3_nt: TGTGCCAGCAGCGGCAGGGGATACACTGAAGCTTTCTTT

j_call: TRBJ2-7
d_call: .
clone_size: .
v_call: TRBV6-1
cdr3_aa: CASSQAASYEQYF
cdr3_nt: TGTGCCAGCAGCCAAGCGGCCTCCTACGAGCAGTACTTC

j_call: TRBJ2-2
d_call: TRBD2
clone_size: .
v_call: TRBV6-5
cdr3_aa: CASSYSRGGNTGELFF
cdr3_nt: TGTGCCAGCAGTTACTCTCGGGGGGGGAACACCGGGGAGCTGTTTTTT

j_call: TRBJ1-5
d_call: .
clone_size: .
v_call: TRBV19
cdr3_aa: CASRSDIYSNQPQHF
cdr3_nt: TGTGCCAGTAGGTCGGACATCTATAGCAATCAGCCCCAGCATTTT

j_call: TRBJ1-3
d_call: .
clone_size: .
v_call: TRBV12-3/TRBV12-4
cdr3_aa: CASSLVLSSGNTIYF
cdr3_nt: TGTGCCAGCAGCCTCGTACTGAGCTCTGGAAACACCATATATTTT

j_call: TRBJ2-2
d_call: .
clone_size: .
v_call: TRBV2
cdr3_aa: CASSEREIGELFF
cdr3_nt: TGTGCCAGCAGCGAACGGGAAATCGGGGAGCTGTTTTTT

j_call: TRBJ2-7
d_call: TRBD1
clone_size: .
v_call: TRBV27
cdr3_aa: CASSSLGQGYEQYF
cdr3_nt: TGTGCCAGCAGTTCCCTGGGACAGGGCTACGAGCAGTACTTC